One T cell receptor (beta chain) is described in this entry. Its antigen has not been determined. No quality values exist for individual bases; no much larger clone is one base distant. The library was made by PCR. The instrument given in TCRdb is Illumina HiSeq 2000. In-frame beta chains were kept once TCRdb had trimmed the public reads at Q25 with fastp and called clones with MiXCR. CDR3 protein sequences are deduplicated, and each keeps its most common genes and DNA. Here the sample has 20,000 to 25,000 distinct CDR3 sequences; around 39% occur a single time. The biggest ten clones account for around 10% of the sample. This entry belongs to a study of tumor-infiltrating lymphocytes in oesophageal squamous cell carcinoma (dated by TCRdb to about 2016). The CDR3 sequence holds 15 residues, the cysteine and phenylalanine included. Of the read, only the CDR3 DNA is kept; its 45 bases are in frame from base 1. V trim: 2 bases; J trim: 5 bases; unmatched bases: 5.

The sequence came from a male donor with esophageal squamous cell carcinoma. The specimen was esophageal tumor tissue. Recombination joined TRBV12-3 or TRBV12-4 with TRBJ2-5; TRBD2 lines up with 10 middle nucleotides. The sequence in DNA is TGTGCCAGCAGTTTACCGCTAGCGGGAGTGGAGACCCAGTACTTC. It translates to CASSLPLAGVETQYF.